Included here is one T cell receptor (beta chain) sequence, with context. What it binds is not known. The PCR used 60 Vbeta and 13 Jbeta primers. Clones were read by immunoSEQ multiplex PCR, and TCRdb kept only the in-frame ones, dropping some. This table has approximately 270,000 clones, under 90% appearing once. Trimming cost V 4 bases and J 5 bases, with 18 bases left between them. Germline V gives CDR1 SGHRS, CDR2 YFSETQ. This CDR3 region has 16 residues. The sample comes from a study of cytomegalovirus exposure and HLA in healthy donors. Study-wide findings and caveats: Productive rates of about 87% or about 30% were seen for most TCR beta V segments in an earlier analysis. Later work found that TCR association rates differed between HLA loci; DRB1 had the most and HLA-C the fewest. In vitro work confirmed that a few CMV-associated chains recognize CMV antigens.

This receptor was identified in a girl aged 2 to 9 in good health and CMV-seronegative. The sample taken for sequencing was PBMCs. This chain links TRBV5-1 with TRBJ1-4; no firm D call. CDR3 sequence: CASSPSRWGVNEKLFF. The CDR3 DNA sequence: TGCGCCAGCAGCCCATCGCGGTGGGGAGTAAATGAAAAACTGTTTTTT.